This T cell receptor (beta chain) was retrieved from a study of T cells in Graves' hyperthyroidism and ophthalmopathy. This clonotype showed up many times. Its antigen is as yet unknown. The CDR3 regions of TCR beta were amplified from RNA transcripts. A set of HTBI primers served as the primers for a first-round RT-PCR of the TCR CDR3. TCRdb processed the multiplex PCR reads anew with MiXCR; each CDR3 protein has one entry. The top ten hold around 7.7% of the sample, which has about 710,000 distinct CDR3 sequences, approximately 16% seen once. Study-level findings and limits: Ophthalmopathy, which appeared later, was predicted by the model a median 6.5 months before onset. Most expanded thyroid clonotypes above 0.001 recurred in blood.

CDR1 is MNHEY, CDR2 SMNVEV, per germline (reference sequence). V lost 5 bases, J lost 1 base, and 11 bases lay in between. The CDR3 loop spans 14 amino acids. Hyperthyroidism, newly diagnosed and lasting under 2 months, affected patients aged 18 to 65. This receptor was taken from a man between 18 and 35 years old with Graves' hyperthyroidism. The sample taken for sequencing was blood. The rearrangement joins TRBV27 to TRBJ1-2, with D hard to call. The CDR3 DNA sequence: TGTGCCAGCAGTCCCGTTGACGTTAACTATGGCTACACCTTC. The encoded protein is CASSPVDVNYGYTF.